The 25 T cell receptor beta chains below come from one sample, sequenced in a study of shared clonotypes between healthy human individuals. Naive CD8 isolation took CD45RO-negative cells positively selected for CCR7 and excluded terminally differentiated effector memory CD45RA+ cells. Data came from immunoSEQ multiplex PCR; TCRdb stores just in-frame clones and leaves some out. This table holds about 590,000 clones, nearly 97% found once. Sequencing used naive CD8+ T cells sorted from blood. The receptors originated from a woman between 25 and 40 years old in good health.

J is TRBJ2-3 and V is TRBV27; tentatively, D is TRBD2 (6 bases). This CDR3 is 14 amino acids long. In germline, CDR1 is MNHEY, CDR2 SMNVEV (reference sequence). V lost 8 bases, J lost 4 bases, and 16 bases lay in between. The CDR3 sequence: CASGGGSRADTQYF. In DNA form, the CDR3 reads TGTGCCAGCGGGGGAGGCAGCCGCGCAGATACGCAGTATTTT.

The chain's CDR3 is CASSQSKQSTYSGNTIYF. As DNA, the CDR3 is TGCGCCAGCAGTCAATCGAAGCAATCGACATACTCTGGAAACACCATATATTTT. The rearrangement joins TRBV23-1 to TRBJ1-3; no reliable D call. TRBV23-1 is marked as an open reading frame, function uncertain. The CDR3 has 18 residues. The V end was cut by 0 bases, the J end by 0 bases, with 15 bases between.

J is TRBJ2-2 and V is TRBV7-9; TRBD2 aligns across 8 bases. With 8 bases clipped from V and 4 bases from J, the junction kept 18 bases outside the gene matches. The CDR3 has 18 residues. The germline gives CDR1 SEHNR, CDR2 FQNEAQ (reference sequence). The CDR3 nucleotides are TGTGCCAGCGCACCACCAAAGCGGGAGCGGTTTGCCACCGGGGAGCTGTTTTTT. The encoded protein is CASAPPKRERFATGELFF.

The chain recombines TRBV19 with TRBJ1-1, with D uncertain. Germline lookup yields CDR1 LNHDA and CDR2 SQIVND (reference sequence). The CDR3 sequence is 14 residues long. The V and J ends lost 3 bases and 5 bases respectively, with 13 bases between them. The CDR3 here is CASSILGYGTEAFF. The CDR3 DNA reads as TGTGCCAGTAGTATTCTGGGATATGGGACTGAAGCTTTCTTT.

The chain carries TRBV7-9 and TRBJ1-5; 12 nucleotides match TRBD1. The CDR3 runs to 15 residues. CDR1 is SEHNR, CDR2 FQNEAQ, per germline (reference sequence). J lost 5 bases, V lost 10 bases, and 9 bases had no gene match. The CDR3 sequence: CATETGTGGDQPQHF. CDR3 coding DNA: TGTGCCACCGAAACCGGGACAGGGGGCGATCAGCCCCAGCATTTT.

This chain connects TRBV9 to TRBJ1-4; D not resolved. Trimming removed 4 bases at V and 3 bases at J, with 13 bases between. The germline V gene encodes CDR1 SGDLS and CDR2 YYNGEE. The CDR3 has 15 amino acids. As DNA, the CDR3 is TGTGCCAGCAGCCCTTCGGGCGACTCTAATGAAAAACTGTTTTTT. Translated: CASSPSGDSNEKLFF.

This chain connects TRBV13 to TRBJ2-1; a possible D gene is TRBD1 (5 bases). CDR1 PRHDT and CDR2 FYEKMQ come from the germline V gene (reference sequence). The CDR3 contains 14 residues. The V gene lost 4 bases and the J gene lost 7 bases, with 14 bases spanning the gap. The CDR3 nucleotides are TGTGCCAGCAGCTACTATAAGGGGAAGAATGAGCAGTTCTTC. It encodes CASSYYKGKNEQFF.

The chain combines TRBV29-1 with TRBJ2-5; TRBD2 matches 14 bases. Germline trimming cut 1 base from V and 4 bases from J; bases unmatched to any gene: 11. The CDR3 is 18 residues long. Germline CDR1 and CDR2: SQVTM and ANQGSEA. The CDR3 DNA follows: TGCAGCGTTGAAGGACAGAGAGGGACTAGCGGGGGACTAGAGACCCAGTACTTC. This sequence encodes CSVEGQRGTSGGLETQYF. Supplemented by reference TRBV29-1 and TRBJ2-5, the full variable domain reads SAVISQKPSRDICQRGTSLTIQCQVDSQVTMMFWYRQQPGQSLTLIATANQGSEATYESGFVIDKFPISRPNLTFSTLTVSNMSPEDSSIYLCSVEGQRGTSGGLETQYFGPGTRLLVL.

The chain couples TRBV28 to TRBJ2-1; 11 nucleotides match TRBD2. Germline assignment: CDR1 MDHEN and CDR2 SYDVKM. This CDR3 comprises 18 residues. Unmatched junction bases numbered 14, after V lost 6 bases and J lost 4 bases. The CDR3: CASRRKDSGLAAYNEQFF. The CDR3 DNA reads TGTGCCAGCAGACGTAAAGACTCGGGACTAGCGGCTTACAATGAGCAGTTCTTC.

As to this clone: Other DNA sequences in this specimen translate into the identical CDR3. The chain employs TRBV7-8 and TRBJ2-7; TRBD1 or TRBD2 may be the D gene (5 bases each). The V gene lost 5 bases and the J gene lost 0 bases, with 8 bases spanning the gap. CDR3 length equals 13 residues. CDR1 is SGHVS, CDR2 FQNEAQ, per germline. The CDR3 spells CASSLGASYEQYF. As DNA, the CDR3 is TGTGCCAGCAGCCTCGGGGCCTCCTACGAGCAGTACTTC. Filled out from reference TRBV7-8 and TRBJ2-7, the complete variable domain reads GAGVSQSPRYKVAKRGQDVALRCDPISGHVSLFWYQQALGQGPEFLTYFQNEAQLDKSGLPSDRFFAERPEGSVSTLKIQRTQQEDSAVYLCASSLGASYEQYFGPGTRLTVT.

To note about this clone: Other DNA sequences in this sample translate to the same CDR3. The chain links TRBV27 to TRBJ2-7, with TRBD2 as a possible D gene (5 bases). Trimming took 3 bases from V and 0 from J, leaving 9 bases between them. Germline V gene lookup returns CDR1 MNHEY and CDR2 SMNVEV (reference sequence). The CDR3 has 14 residues. This CDR3 is CASSLDGNSYEQYF. The DNA of the CDR3 is TGTGCCAGCAGTTTGGACGGGAACTCCTACGAGCAGTACTTC.

The rearrangement links TRBV5-1 to TRBJ2-2; the D is unclear. From germline, CDR1 is SGHRS and CDR2 YFSETQ. V lost 3 bases, J lost 6 bases, and 12 bases lay in between. The CDR3 spans 14 residues. The DNA for the CDR3 is TGCGCCAGCAGCTCACACACAGTCCCCGGGGAGCTGTTTTTT. Protein product: CASSSHTVPGELFF.

CDR3 in amino acids: CASSYRWGREEDTQYF. The CDR3 DNA follows: TGTGCCAGCAGTTATCGGTGGGGCAGGGAAGAAGATACGCAGTATTTT. The chain joins TRBV6-5 to TRBJ2-3, with TRBD1 as a possible D gene (5 bases). Trimming shortened V by 3 bases and J by 5 bases, and 18 bases separated the two germline ends. Germline-derived CDR1 and CDR2 are MNHEY and SVGAGI. The CDR3 covers 16 residues.

Only one count was recorded for this clone. The chain recombines TRBV28 with TRBJ2-7, with D unclear. CDR3 length: 14 amino acids. V lost 10 bases and J lost 3, with 19 bases in between. Germline CDR1 and CDR2: MDHEN and SYDVKM. The CDR3 loop reads CATQLGSPYYEQYF. In DNA form, the CDR3 reads TGTGCCACCCAGTTGGGGTCCCCCTACTACGAGCAGTACTTC.

This chain links TRBV11-2 with TRBJ2-2; possible D gene TRBD1, 6 bases. Trimming took 5 bases from V and 4 from J, leaving 14 bases between them. The length of the CDR3 is 15 residues. The germline V gene encodes CDR1 SGHAT and CDR2 FQNNGV. DNA for the CDR3: TGTGCCAGCAGCACCGGGACAATCGGCACCGGGGAGCTGTTTTTT. Its protein product is CASSTGTIGTGELFF.

The chain is built from TRBV7-2 and TRBJ1-6; 7 positions agree with TRBD1. The CDR3 totals 16 residues. CDR1 is SGHTA and CDR2 is FQGNSA in the germline V gene. V was clipped by 3 bases and J by 8 bases; unmatched bases: 10. The CDR3 spells CASSFRQGHIDSPLHF. Here the CDR3 DNA reads TGTGCCAGCAGCTTTCGACAGGGCCATATTGATTCACCCCTCCACTTT. Full variable domain (missing parts from reference TRBV7-2 and TRBJ1-6): GAGVSQSPSNKVTEKGKDVELRCDPISGHTALYWYRQSLGQGLEFLIYFQGNSAPDKSGLPSDRFSAERTGGSVSTLTIQRTQQEDSAVYLCASSFRQGHIDSPLHFGNGTRLTVT.

This clone is a singleton in its sample. V usage is TRBV19 and J usage is TRBJ2-7; D unresolved. Germline CDR1 and CDR2: LNHDA and SQIVND (reference sequence). The CDR3 is 16 amino acids. The V and J ends lost 0 bases and 3 bases respectively, with 15 bases between them. CDR3 nucleotides: TGTGCCAGTAGTATAGATCTACGTATTCCCAACTACGAGCAGTACTTC. This translates into CASSIDLRIPNYEQYF.

In this sample, this clone turned up once. The V gene is TRBV4-1, the J gene TRBJ2-5; possible D gene TRBD2, 5 bases. CDR1 and CDR2 from the germline V gene are MGHRA and YSYEKL. The CDR3 is 14 residues long. V was trimmed by 0 bases and J by 5 bases, leaving 10 bases between them. For the CDR3, the DNA is TGCGCCAGCAGCCAAGAGAACCGCGGGGAGACCCAGTACTTC. It codes for CASSQENRGETQYF.

The chain carries TRBV10-3 and TRBJ1-3; D might be TRBD1 (5 bases). This CDR3 has 15 residues. The germline gives CDR1 ENHRY, CDR2 SYGVKD. The ends were cut back, 5 bases at V and 0 bases at J, with 11 bases in the middle. CDR3 coding DNA: TGTGCCATCAGTCAACAGGACGACTCTGGAAACACCATATATTTT. It translates to CAISQQDDSGNTIYF.

This chain joins TRBV2 and TRBJ2-7; D perhaps matches TRBD2 (6 bases). CDR3 length equals 14 residues. Germline V gene sequence: CDR1 SNHLY, CDR2 FYNNEI. V lost 2 bases to trimming and J lost 9 bases, with 17 bases between them. In DNA form, the CDR3 reads TGTGCCAGCAGTGAAACGAACCCCACGGAGGGGCAGTACTTC. Protein sequence: CASSETNPTEGQYF.

The chain recombines TRBV4-1 with TRBJ2-1, with D possibly being TRBD2 (6 bases). Germline V gene lookup returns CDR1 MGHRA and CDR2 YSYEKL. The V gene lost 1 base and the J gene lost 4 bases, with 14 bases spanning the gap. This CDR3 region has 16 residues. The CDR3 DNA reads as TGCGCCAGCAGCCAAGGGGACTTCTCAGGTTACAATGAGCAGTTCTTC. Its translation: CASSQGDFSGYNEQFF.

The chain couples TRBV28 to TRBJ2-7; 7 bases fit TRBD2. V dropped 6 bases and J dropped 2; count of bases not matched to a gene: 13. The CDR3 spans 16 residues. Germline V gene sequence: CDR1 MDHEN, CDR2 SYDVKM. The CDR3 sequence is CASRLGARETPYEQYF. The DNA for the CDR3 is TGTGCCAGCAGGTTAGGCGCGCGGGAGACCCCCTACGAGCAGTACTTC.

This rearrangement joins TRBV4-1 to TRBJ2-4, with no clear D. Germline V gene lookup returns CDR1 MGHRA and CDR2 YSYEKL. The CDR3 loop spans 17 amino acids. Deletions cut 0 bases from V and 0 bases from J, with 12 bases between. The CDR3 DNA sequence: TGCGCCAGCAGCCAAGATTGGGCGGTGGTAGCCAAAAACATTCAGTACTTC. Protein: CASSQDWAVVAKNIQYF.

The V and J genes are TRBV4-1 and TRBJ1-3, with D perhaps matching TRBD1 (5 bases). The CDR3 totals 14 residues. V lost 0 bases, J lost 7 bases, and 10 bases lay in between. The germline V gene encodes CDR1 MGHRA and CDR2 YSYEKL. The CDR3 spells CASSQDWGFNTIYF. Written as DNA, the CDR3 is TGCGCCAGCAGCCAAGATTGGGGCTTCAACACCATATATTTT.

This chain uses TRBV4-1 with TRBJ1-4, with D perhaps TRBD1 (6 bases). V was shortened by 4 bases and J by 0 bases, with 15 bases between the two germline ends. CDR3 size: 17 residues. The germline V gene has CDR1 MGHRA and CDR2 YSYEKL. The CDR3 spells CASSLLTGPATNEKLFF. The CDR3 nucleotides read TGCGCCAGCAGCCTACTAACAGGGCCGGCAACTAATGAAAAACTGTTTTTT.